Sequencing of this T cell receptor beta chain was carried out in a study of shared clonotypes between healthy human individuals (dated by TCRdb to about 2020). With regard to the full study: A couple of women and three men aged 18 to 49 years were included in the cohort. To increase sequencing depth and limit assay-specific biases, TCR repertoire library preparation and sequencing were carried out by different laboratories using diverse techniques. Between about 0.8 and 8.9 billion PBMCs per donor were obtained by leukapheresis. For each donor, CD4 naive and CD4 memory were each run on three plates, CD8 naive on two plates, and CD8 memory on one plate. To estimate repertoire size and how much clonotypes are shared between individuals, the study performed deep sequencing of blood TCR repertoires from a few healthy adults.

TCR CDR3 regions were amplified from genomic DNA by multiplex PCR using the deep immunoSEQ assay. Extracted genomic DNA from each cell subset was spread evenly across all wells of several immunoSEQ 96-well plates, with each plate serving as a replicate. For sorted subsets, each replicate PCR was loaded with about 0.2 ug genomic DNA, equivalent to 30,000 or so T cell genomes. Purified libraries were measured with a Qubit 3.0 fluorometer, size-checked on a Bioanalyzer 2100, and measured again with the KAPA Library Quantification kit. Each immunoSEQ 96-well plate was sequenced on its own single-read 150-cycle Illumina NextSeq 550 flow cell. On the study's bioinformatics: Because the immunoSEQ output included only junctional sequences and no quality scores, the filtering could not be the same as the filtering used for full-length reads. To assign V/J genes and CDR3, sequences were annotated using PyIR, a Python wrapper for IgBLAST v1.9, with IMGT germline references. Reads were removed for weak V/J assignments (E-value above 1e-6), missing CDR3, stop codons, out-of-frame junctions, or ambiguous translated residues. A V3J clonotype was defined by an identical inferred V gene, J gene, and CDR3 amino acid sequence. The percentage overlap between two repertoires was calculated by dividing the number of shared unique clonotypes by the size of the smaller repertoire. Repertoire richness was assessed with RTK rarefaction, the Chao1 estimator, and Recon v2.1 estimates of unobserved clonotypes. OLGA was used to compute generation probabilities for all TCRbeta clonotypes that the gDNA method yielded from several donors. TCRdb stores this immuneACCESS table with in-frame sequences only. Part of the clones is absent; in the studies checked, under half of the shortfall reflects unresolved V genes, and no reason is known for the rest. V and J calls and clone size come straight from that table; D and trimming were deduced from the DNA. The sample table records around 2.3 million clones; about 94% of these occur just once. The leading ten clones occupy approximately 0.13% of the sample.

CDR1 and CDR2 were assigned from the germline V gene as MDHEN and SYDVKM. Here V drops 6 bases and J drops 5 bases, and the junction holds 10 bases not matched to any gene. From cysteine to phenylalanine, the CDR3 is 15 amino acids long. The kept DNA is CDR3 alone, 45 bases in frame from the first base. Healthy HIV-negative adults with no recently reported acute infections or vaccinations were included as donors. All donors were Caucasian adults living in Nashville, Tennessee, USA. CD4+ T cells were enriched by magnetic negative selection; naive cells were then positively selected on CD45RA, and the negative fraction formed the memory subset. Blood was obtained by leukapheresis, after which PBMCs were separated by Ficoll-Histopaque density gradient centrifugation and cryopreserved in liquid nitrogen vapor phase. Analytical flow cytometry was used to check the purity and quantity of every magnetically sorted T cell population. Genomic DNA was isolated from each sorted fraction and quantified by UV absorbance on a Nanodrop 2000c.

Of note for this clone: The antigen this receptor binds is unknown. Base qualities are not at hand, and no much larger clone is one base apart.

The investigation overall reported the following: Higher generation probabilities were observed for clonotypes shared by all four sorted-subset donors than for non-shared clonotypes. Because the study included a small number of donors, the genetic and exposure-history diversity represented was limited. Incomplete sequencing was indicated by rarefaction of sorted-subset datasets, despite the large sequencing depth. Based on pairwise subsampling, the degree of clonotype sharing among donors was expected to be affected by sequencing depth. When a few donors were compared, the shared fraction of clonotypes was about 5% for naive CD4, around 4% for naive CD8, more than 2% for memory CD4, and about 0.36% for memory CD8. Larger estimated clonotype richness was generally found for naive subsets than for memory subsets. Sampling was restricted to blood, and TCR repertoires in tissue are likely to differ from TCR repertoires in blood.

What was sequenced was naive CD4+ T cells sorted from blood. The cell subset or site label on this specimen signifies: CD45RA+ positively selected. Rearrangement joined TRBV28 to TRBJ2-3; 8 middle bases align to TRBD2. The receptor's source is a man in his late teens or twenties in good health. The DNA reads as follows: TGTGCCAGCAGCCTGGGACTAGGAGCTGGAGATACGCAGTATTTT. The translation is CASSLGLGAGDTQYF.